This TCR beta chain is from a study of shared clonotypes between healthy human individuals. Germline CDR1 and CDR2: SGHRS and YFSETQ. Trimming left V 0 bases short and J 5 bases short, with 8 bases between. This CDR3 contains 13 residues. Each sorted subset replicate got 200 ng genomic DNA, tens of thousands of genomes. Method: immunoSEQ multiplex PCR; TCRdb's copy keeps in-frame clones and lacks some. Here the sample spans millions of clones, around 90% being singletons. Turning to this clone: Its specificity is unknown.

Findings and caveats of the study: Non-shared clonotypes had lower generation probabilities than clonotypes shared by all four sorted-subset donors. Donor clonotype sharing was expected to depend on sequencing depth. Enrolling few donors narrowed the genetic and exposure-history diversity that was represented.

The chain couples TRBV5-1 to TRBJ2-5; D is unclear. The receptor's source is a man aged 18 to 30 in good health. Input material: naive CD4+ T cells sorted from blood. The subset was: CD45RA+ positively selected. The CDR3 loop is CASSLDHGETQYF. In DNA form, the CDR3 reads TGCGCCAGCAGCTTGGACCATGGTGAGACCCAGTACTTC.